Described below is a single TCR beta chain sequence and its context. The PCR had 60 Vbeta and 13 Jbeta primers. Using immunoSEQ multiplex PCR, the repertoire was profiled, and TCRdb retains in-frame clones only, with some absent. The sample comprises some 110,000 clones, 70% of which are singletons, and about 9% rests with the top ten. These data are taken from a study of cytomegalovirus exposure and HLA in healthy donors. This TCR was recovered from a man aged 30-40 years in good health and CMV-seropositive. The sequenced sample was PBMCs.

DNA for the CDR3: TGTGCCAGCAGCGGGGCCCTTATCTTTAACTATGGCTACACCTTC. It specifies CASSGALIFNYGYTF. The J gene is TRBJ1-2, the V gene TRBV7-9, with D perhaps matching TRBD1 (5 bases). Trimming took off 5 bases at V and 1 base at J, with 14 bases between the two ends. Germline-derived CDR1 and CDR2 are SEHNR and FQNEAQ (reference sequence). The CDR3 has 15 residues.